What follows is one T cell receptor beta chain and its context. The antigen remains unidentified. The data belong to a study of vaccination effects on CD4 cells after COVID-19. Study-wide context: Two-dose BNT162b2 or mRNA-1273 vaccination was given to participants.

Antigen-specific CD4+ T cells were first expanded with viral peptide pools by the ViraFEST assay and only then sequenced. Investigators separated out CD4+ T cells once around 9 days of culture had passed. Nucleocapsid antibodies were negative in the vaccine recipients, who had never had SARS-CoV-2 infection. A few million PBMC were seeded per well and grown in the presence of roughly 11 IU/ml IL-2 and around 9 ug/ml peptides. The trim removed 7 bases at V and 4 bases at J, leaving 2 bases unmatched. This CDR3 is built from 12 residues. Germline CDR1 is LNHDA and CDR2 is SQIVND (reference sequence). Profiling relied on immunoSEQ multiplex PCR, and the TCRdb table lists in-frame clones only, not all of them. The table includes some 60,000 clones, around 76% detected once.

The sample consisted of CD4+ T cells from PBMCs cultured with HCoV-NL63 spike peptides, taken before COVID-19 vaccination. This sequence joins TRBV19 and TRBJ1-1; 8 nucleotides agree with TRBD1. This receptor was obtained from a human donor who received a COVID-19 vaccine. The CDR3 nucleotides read TGTGCCAGTACCGACAGGGGCACTGAAGCTTTCTTT. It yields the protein CASTDRGTEAFF.